These 23 T cell receptor beta chains originate from one sample sequenced in a study of T cell clonality in common variable immunodeficiency. Produced via immunoSEQ multiplex PCR; TCRdb's table is partial and in-frame only. This sample shows 35,000 to 50,000 clones and no singletons; about 0.68% rests with the ten largest. Sample: peripheral blood mononuclear cells. The receptor source for this set is a person between 18 and 75 years old in good health.

This clone was recorded at least ten times. The CDR3 goes on 3 residues after the read ends, and that part is filled in from the germline J gene. The rearrangement joins TRBV9 to TRBJ2-5, with 7 positions matching TRBD1. V lost 4 bases and J lost 2; bases outside the gene matches: 5. This CDR3 contains 14 residues. Germline V gives CDR1 SGDLS, CDR2 YYNGEE. The CDR3 bases that were read are TGTGCCAGCAGCCGACAGGGTATGCAAGAGACC. Amino acids: CASSRQGMQET. The entire CDR3 is CASSRQGMQETQYF.

This clone occurred a few times. The read finishes 3 residues shy of the CDR3 end, and the germline J gene is used to complete it. The rearrangement uses TRBV7-2 and TRBJ1-5; weak D call: TRBD1 (5 bases). CDR3 length: 15 residues. V lost 5 bases and J lost 2, with 13 bases in between. Germline V lookup: CDR1 SGHTA, CDR2 FQGNSA. CDR3 sequence reads: CASSARDLGNQPQHF. The CDR3 bases that were read are TGTGCCAGCAGCGCCAGGGATTTGGGCAATCAGCCC. Looking up the rest from reference TRBV7-2 and TRBJ1-5 gives the full variable domain: GAGVSQSPSNKVTEKGKDVELRCDPISGHTALYWYRQSLGQGLEFLIYFQGNSAPDKSGLPSDRFSAERTGGSVSTLTIQRTQQEDSAVYLCASSARDLGNQPQHFGDGTRLSIL.

This clone showed up many times. From the germline J gene comes the end of the CDR3, since the read stops 3 residues before it. The gene calls are TRBV7-2 and TRBJ1-2, with TRBD1 identical over 7 bases. V dropped 5 bases and J dropped 6; count of bases not matched to a gene: 6. From germline, CDR1 is SGHTA and CDR2 FQGNSA. The CDR3 totals 13 residues. The part of the CDR3 DNA that was read is TGTGCCAGCAGCCTACCGACAGGGAATGGC. It encodes CASSLPTGNG. Given in full, the CDR3 is CASSLPTGNGYTF.

This clone was seen ten or more times. The CDR3 is cut off 3 residues early in the read; its end comes from the germline J gene. The chain carries TRBV4-1 and TRBJ2-1, with 7 bases matching TRBD1. V dropped 0 bases and J dropped 3; count of bases not matched to a gene: 5. The V gene's germline CDR1 is MGHRA and CDR2 YSYEKL. The CDR3 sequence is 16 residues long. This CDR3 reads CASSQDQGQVYNEQFF. CDR3 DNA (partial): TGCGCCAGCAGCCAAGATCAAGGACAGGTCTACAATGAG.

This clone was counted at least ten times. The read comes to an end 3 residues before the CDR3 does, leaving the germline J gene to fill in the end. V gene TRBV19 combines with J gene TRBJ2-3; 7 positions match TRBD2. The V segment lost 7 bases and the J segment 1 base; nucleotides outside the gene matches: 8. The germline gives CDR1 LNHDA, CDR2 SQIVND (reference sequence). This CDR3 has 15 amino acids. CDR3 DNA (partial): TGTGCCAGTAAGGACGGCGGGGGACGCACAGATACG. It encodes CASKDGGGRTDT. The full CDR3 protein reads CASKDGGGRTDTQYF. The variable domain in full, completed from reference TRBV19 and TRBJ2-3, reads DGGITQSPKYLFRKEGQNVTLSCEQNLNHDAMYWYRQDPGQGLRLIYYSQIVNDFQKGDIAEGYSVSREKKESFPLTVTSAQKNPTAFYLCASKDGGGRTDTQYFGPGTRLTVL.

This clone was picked up many times. The CDR3 end falls 3 residues outside the read, so it is completed with the germline J gene. The rearrangement uses TRBV10-2 and TRBJ2-7; D uncertain. CDR3 size: 13 residues. The ends were cut back, 5 bases at V and 5 bases at J, with 13 bases in the middle. CDR1 and CDR2 from the germline V gene are WSHSY and SAAADI. The chain's CDR3 is CASSLRHANEQYF. CDR3 DNA (partial): TGCGCCAGCAGTCTACGACATGCCAACGAG.

This clone appeared many times. The read gets to within 3 residues of the CDR3 end, and the germline J gene fills in the rest. This chain links TRBV7-3 with TRBJ2-1; D is ambiguous. Germline loops: CDR1 SGHTA, CDR2 FQGTGA. V lost 0 bases, J lost 8 bases, and 14 bases lay in between. The CDR3 runs to 15 residues. The sequenced CDR3 bases are TGTGCCAGCAGCTTAACCAGCGCGACCTCCCATGAG. It yields the protein CASSLTSATSHE. The complete CDR3 reads CASSLTSATSHEQFF.

This clone occurred many times. The read terminates 3 residues before the CDR3 end, so the remaining end is supplied by the germline J gene. V and J are TRBV12-3 or TRBV12-4 and TRBJ1-6; no clear D. The CDR3 covers 15 residues. The ends were cut back, 1 base at V and 3 bases at J, with 7 bases in the middle. The DNA read from the CDR3 is TGTGCCAGCAGTTTAGGAGGGCTCTATAATTCACCC. It codes for CASSLGGLYNSP. The whole CDR3 protein reads CASSLGGLYNSPLHF.

Many counts were recorded for this clone. From the germline J gene comes the end of the CDR3, since the read stops 3 residues before it. The V and J genes are TRBV11-3 and TRBJ2-7; D remains ambiguous. This CDR3 region has 13 residues. Germline V gene data show CDR1 as SGHNT and CDR2 as YENEEA. V lost 0 bases and J lost 5, with 8 bases in between. CDR3: CASSLELSDEQYF. The sequenced CDR3 bases are TGTGCCAGCAGCTTAGAGCTCTCGGACGAG.

This clone occurred many times. The CDR3 is cut off 3 residues early in the read; its end comes from the germline J gene. The V gene is TRBV7-2, the J gene TRBJ1-6; TRBD1 might be the D (5 bases). The germline V gene has CDR1 SGHTA and CDR2 FQGNSA. V shed 3 bases and J shed 7 bases, with 10 bases lying between them. The CDR3 contains 14 residues. The DNA read from the CDR3 is TGTGCCAGCAGCTTTCAGGGTTTGAATTCACCC. Residues: CASSFQGLNSP. The complete CDR3 sequence is CASSFQGLNSPLHF.

This clone has ten or more counts. The read terminates 3 residues before the CDR3 end, so the remaining end is supplied by the germline J gene. The chain links TRBV29-1 to TRBJ2-7; 8 nucleotides line up with TRBD2. Germline assignment: CDR1 SQVTM and CDR2 ANQGSEA. The CDR3 has 14 residues. Trimming cost V 1 base and J 5 bases; bases outside gene matches: 7. The CDR3: CSVEGGLGADEQYF. The sequenced CDR3 bases are TGCAGCGTTGAAGGGGGACTAGGAGCTGACGAG.

This clone was counted many times. With the read ending 3 residues before the CDR3 end, the germline J gene is used to fill in that end. The chain combines TRBV7-6 with TRBJ2-1, with 8 bases identical to TRBD2. The germline V gene has CDR1 SGHVS and CDR2 FNYEAQ. The length of the CDR3 is 16 residues. With 1 base clipped from V and 8 bases from J, the junction kept 10 bases outside the gene matches. The DNA read from the CDR3 is TGTGCCAGCAGCTTAGGGGGGGGACTAGTCAGCCATGAG. It encodes CASSLGGGLVSHE. The CDR3 in full is CASSLGGGLVSHEQFF.

This clone was found many times. The read terminates 3 residues ahead of where the CDR3 ends, so the germline J gene completes it. V and J are TRBV6-1 and TRBJ1-2, with D hard to call. Germline V gene lookup returns CDR1 MNHNS and CDR2 SASEGT. This CDR3 region has 11 residues. CDR3 residues: CASSEGRGYTF. The CDR3 bases that were read are TGTGCCAGCAGTGAAGGTCGGGGC.

This clone came up many times. The CDR3 end falls 3 residues outside the read, so it is completed with the germline J gene. This chain links TRBV20-1 with TRBJ2-1; TRBD1 agrees at 9 bases. V dropped 3 bases and J dropped 4; count of bases not matched to a gene: 10. Germline V gene data show CDR1 as DFQATT and CDR2 as SNEGSKA (reference sequence). This CDR3 has 16 amino acids. The covered CDR3 bases are TGCAGTGCTAGGGGGACCCGGGACAGGGTTTACAATGAG. This sequence encodes CSARGTRDRVYNE. The whole CDR3 sequence is CSARGTRDRVYNEQFF.

This clone was observed at least ten times. The read stops 3 residues short of the end of the CDR3; the missing end is completed from the germline J gene. Other DNA sequences of this sample code for an identical CDR3. The V and J genes are TRBV20-1 and TRBJ1-1; D might be TRBD1 (5 bases). The germline CDR1 and CDR2 sequences are DFQATT and SNEGSKA (reference sequence). The CDR3 runs to 14 residues. The V end lost 3 bases, the J end lost 2 bases, and 13 bases lay between the germline ends. Partial CDR3 DNA: TGCAGTGCTAGTAGAGGACAAAGCAACACTGAA. This encodes CSASRGQSNTE. The whole CDR3 protein reads CSASRGQSNTEAFF.

Many counts were recorded for this clone. The sequenced fragment ends 3 residues before the CDR3 boundary, so the rest is inferred from the germline J gene. This chain joins TRBV20-1 and TRBJ1-5, with 11 bases lining up with TRBD1. Unmatched junction bases numbered 3, after V lost 6 bases and J lost 5 bases. CDR1 is DFQATT, CDR2 SNEGSKA, per germline (reference sequence). This CDR3 has 13 residues. CDR3 amino acids: CSAGQGAYQPQHF. The CDR3 DNA, read in part, is TGCAGTGCAGGACAGGGGGCTTATCAGCCC.

This clone was counted at least ten times. With the read ending 3 residues before the CDR3 end, the germline J gene is used to fill in that end. V gene TRBV24-1 combines with J gene TRBJ2-5; D is possibly TRBD1 (6 bases). Trimming pared 4 bases from V and 7 bases from J, leaving 18 bases between. Per germline, CDR1 KGHDR and CDR2 SFDVKD. This CDR3 region has 15 residues. Partial CDR3 DNA: TGTGCCACCAGTGAACACGGGACACCGATAGGGACC. The encoded protein is CATSEHGTPIGT. The whole CDR3 region reads CATSEHGTPIGTQYF.

This clone was observed many times. The CDR3 bases that were read are TGTGCCAGCAGCTTGCACAGCTTCAACACTGAA. It specifies CASSLHSFNTE. The whole CDR3 sequence reads CASSLHSFNTEAFF. The chain is built from TRBV7-9 and TRBJ1-1; D not certain. The read ends 3 residues before the CDR3 terminus; that terminus is restored from the germline J gene. The germline gives CDR1 SEHNR, CDR2 FQNEAQ (reference sequence). V dropped 3 bases and J dropped 2 bases, with 10 bases sitting between them. The CDR3 loop spans 14 amino acids.

This clone was seen at least ten times. The CDR3 sequence is CASSTRTGPYYGYTF. The DNA read from the CDR3 is TGTGCCAGCAGCACCCGGACAGGGCCGTACTATGGC. The genes are TRBV7-2 and TRBJ1-2; 8 bases match TRBD1. The read is 3 residues too short to cover the CDR3 end, so that end is filled in from the germline J gene. CDR3 length: 15 residues. V was clipped by 5 bases and J by 3 bases; unmatched bases: 8. CDR1 is SGHTA, CDR2 FQGNSA, per germline.

This clone was recorded at least ten times. The CDR3 extends 3 residues past the end of the read, so its final part is completed from the germline J gene. The rearrangement uses TRBV18 and TRBJ2-6; no reliable D call. The germline CDR1 and CDR2 sequences are KGHSH and LQKENI. The length of the CDR3 is 17 residues. Trimming took off 5 bases at V and 4 bases at J, with 18 bases between the two ends. CDR3 in amino acids: CASSSLSYIVGANVLTF. The sequenced part of the CDR3 DNA is TGTGCCAGCTCATCCCTCTCATATATAGTCGGGGCCAACGTC.

The sample holds many counts of this clone. Read data end 3 residues before the CDR3 end; the end is taken from the germline J gene. This rearrangement joins TRBV4-1 to TRBJ2-5; D may be TRBD2 (5 bases). CDR1 MGHRA and CDR2 YSYEKL come from the germline V gene. Trimming removed 4 bases at V and 3 bases at J, with 12 bases between. The CDR3 covers 14 residues. The DNA read from the CDR3 is TGCGCCAGCAGCCCTTTGGACTGGGAAGAGACC. Amino acid sequence: CASSPLDWEET. The CDR3 as a whole reads CASSPLDWEETQYF.

The covered CDR3 bases are TGTGCCAGTAGTATAGGTGCGGGGCGCGGCAATGAG. It yields the protein CASSIGAGRGNE. The entire CDR3 protein reads CASSIGAGRGNEQFF. V gene TRBV19 combines with J gene TRBJ2-1, with D possibly matching TRBD2 (6 bases). The read comes to an end 3 residues before the CDR3 does, leaving the germline J gene to fill in the end. Germline-derived CDR1 and CDR2 are LNHDA and SQIVND (reference sequence). The CDR3 is 15 amino acids. Trimming pared 1 base from V and 6 bases from J, leaving 13 bases between.

This clone was seen repeatedly, ten times or more. With the read ending 3 residues before the CDR3 end, the germline J gene is used to fill in that end. V usage is TRBV20-1 and J usage is TRBJ2-7, with TRBD2 matching over 13 bases. Germline CDR1 is DFQATT and CDR2 is SNEGSKA (reference sequence). The CDR3 extends over 15 amino acids. With 6 bases clipped from V and 1 base from J, the junction kept 6 bases outside the gene matches. CDR3 DNA (partial): TGCAGTGCCAGTGGGGGACTAGCGGGATCCTACGAG. This sequence encodes CSASGGLAGSYE. The full CDR3 reads CSASGGLAGSYEQYF.